This TCR beta chain was recorded in a study of cytomegalovirus exposure and HLA in healthy donors. Study background: Around 200 million T cells yielded about 120 million unique TCR beta sequences, as an earlier analysis found.

A multiplex PCR was run with 60 Vbeta primers and 13 Jbeta primers. Assay: immunoSEQ multiplex PCR; the TCRdb copy retains only in-frame clones and omits some. The sample lists about 210,000 clones, more than 75% occurring once. CDR3 size: 15 residues. Germline lookup yields CDR1 GTSNPN and CDR2 SVGIG (reference sequence). The J segment lost 5 bases and the V segment lost 0 bases, leaving 6 bases of the junction unmatched. About this clone itself: Its cognate antigen is unknown. This CDR3 is also generated by other DNA sequences in the sample.

Study observations and caveats: Presence/absence analysis assumed near-uniform sequencing depth across donors. Analysis performed later found over 15,000 TCR beta sequences associated with HLA alleles at 0.05 false discovery rate. Listed as cytomegalovirus-associated were 164 TCR beta chains.

The sequenced sample was PBMCs. This rearrangement joins TRBV30 to TRBJ1-2, with 10 bases fitting TRBD1. The origin of this receptor is a male donor in good health and CMV-seropositive. Here the CDR3 reads CAWSVATGGAYGYTF. In nucleotides, the CDR3 is TGTGCCTGGAGTGTAGCGACAGGGGGCGCGTATGGCTACACCTTC.